This record concerns one TCR beta chain sequence. The table came from immunoSEQ multiplex PCR; TCRdb's copy has only in-frame clones and leaves some out. The sample comprises roughly 710,000 clones, 80% to 90% of which are singletons, and about 0.0098% rests with the top ten. This entry belongs to a study of shared T cell receptors in the human thymus. Germline V gives CDR1 MDHEN, CDR2 SYDVKM. The CDR3 runs 21 residues. V trimming: 2 bases; J trimming: 6 bases; junction bases outside the gene matches: 22. These sequences were also reported in another study, on human thymus T cells. From that study: Having surgery to correct congenital heart defects, healthy Finnish infants acted as the donors. Usage of V and J genes appeared biased in thymic and blood repertoires.

This TCR was sampled from a girl under three years old with a congenital heart defect. V is TRBV28 and J is TRBJ1-1; 12 bases are shared with TRBD1. The sample comprised thymocytes. The CDR3 here is CASSLPVFGTGGAGLLSEAFF. The CDR3 region has the DNA TGTGCCAGCAGTTTACCCGTTTTTGGGACAGGGGGCGCGGGTCTCCTCTCTGAAGCTTTCTTT.